This entry lists 26 T cell receptor beta chains sequenced from one sample in a study of blood T cell repertoires in COVID-19. The assay was immunoSEQ multiplex PCR, and TCRdb's table has in-frame clones only and misses some. Here the sample spans 110,000 to 150,000 clones, approximately 90% being singletons. Sequences were obtained from peripheral blood. The receptors here all came from a man aged 55 to 70 with active or convalescent COVID-19.

The J gene is TRBJ1-3, the V gene TRBV19; D unclear. This CDR3 region has 14 residues. Germline V lookup: CDR1 LNHDA, CDR2 SQIVND (reference sequence). Trimming removed 6 bases from V and 0 bases from J, with 9 bases in between. CDR3 nucleotide sequence: TGTGCCAGTAGACAGATGGTCTCTGGAAACACCATATATTTT. It yields the protein CASRQMVSGNTIYF.

V usage is TRBV5-4 and J usage is TRBJ2-3; tentative D call: TRBD2 (6 bases). CDR3 length equals 13 residues. The germline gives CDR1 SGHNT, CDR2 YYREEE (reference sequence). V lost 4 bases to trimming and J lost 4 bases, with 10 bases between them. The CDR3, as DNA: TGTGCCAGCAGCCCGGGACTTCCAGATACGCAGTATTTT. Its protein product is CASSPGLPDTQYF. Drawing the rest from reference TRBV5-4 and TRBJ2-3, the complete variable domain is ETGVTQSPTHLIKTRGQQVTLRCSSQSGHNTVSWYQQALGQGPQFIFQYYREEENGRGNFPPRFSGLQFPNYSSELNVNALELDDSALYLCASSPGLPDTQYFGPGTRLTVL.

Note on this clone: The sample carries other DNA sequences with the same CDR3. The chain is built from TRBV7-9 and TRBJ2-2; 8 positions agree with TRBD1. Germline V gene lookup returns CDR1 SEHNR and CDR2 FQNEAQ (reference sequence). This CDR3 region has 16 residues. The junction had 4 bases not matched to a gene; V was cut back by 1 base and J by 3 bases. The CDR3 reads CASSLGGQGDTGELFF. The CDR3 DNA is TGTGCCAGCAGCTTAGGAGGACAGGGTGACACCGGGGAGCTGTTTTTT.

This chain joins TRBV7-8 and TRBJ2-2, with 11 nucleotides matching TRBD2. V trimming: 5 bases; J trimming: 0 bases; junction bases outside the gene matches: 5. Germline lookup yields CDR1 SGHVS and CDR2 FQNEAQ. The CDR3 is 17 residues long. This CDR3 is CASSLLAGGPNTGELFF. CDR3 in DNA: TGTGCCAGCAGCCTGCTAGCGGGAGGTCCGAACACCGGGGAGCTGTTTTTT.

The chain joins TRBV28 to TRBJ2-2; 9 nucleotides align to TRBD2. The CDR3 runs to 16 residues. CDR1 is MDHEN, CDR2 SYDVKM, per germline. V gave up 5 bases and J gave up 3 bases; unmatched junction bases: 7. The CDR3, as DNA: TGTGCCAGCAGTGGCGGCGGGAGGGGGTACACCGGGGAGCTGTTTTTT. Translating it yields CASSGGGRGYTGELFF.

This chain connects TRBV19 to TRBJ1-5, with D perhaps matching TRBD1 (6 bases). CDR3 length: 14 residues. Germline assignment: CDR1 LNHDA and CDR2 SQIVND (reference sequence). V lost 5 bases and J 7 bases, leaving 15 bases between the germline ends. As DNA, the CDR3 is TGTGCCAGTAGTGAGCACAGGGTTGACCAGCCCCAGCATTTT. This translates into CASSEHRVDQPQHF.

The chain uses TRBV5-6 and TRBJ2-2; D is perhaps TRBD1 (6 bases). The CDR3 covers 14 residues. V was trimmed by 0 bases and J by 3 bases, leaving 6 bases between them. Germline CDR1 is SGHDT and CDR2 is YYEEEE. The CDR3 sequence: CASSLGQDTGELFF. In DNA form, the CDR3 reads TGTGCCAGCAGCTTGGGACAGGACACCGGGGAGCTGTTTTTT.

Only one count was recorded for this clone. The V call is TRBV4-3, the J call TRBJ1-2; D is uncertain. CDR1 is LGHNA and CDR2 is YSLEER in the germline V gene. V was trimmed by 4 bases and J by 4 bases, leaving 19 bases between them. The CDR3 contains 16 residues. Here the CDR3 DNA reads TGCGCCAGCAGCCGCTCCTATCAGGTTATAACCTATGGCTACACCTTC. Translating gives CASSRSYQVITYGYTF.

V usage is TRBV28 and J usage is TRBJ1-6; no firm D call. Germline CDR1 and CDR2: MDHEN and SYDVKM. The CDR3 has 14 amino acids. Trimming cost V 3 bases and J 6 bases, with 9 bases left between them. The CDR3 region is CASSLRSGNSPLHF. The DNA of the CDR3 is TGTGCCAGCAGTTTGAGGTCCGGTAATTCACCCCTCCACTTT.

This chain joins TRBV2 and TRBJ2-2, with D perhaps TRBD1 (5 bases). Germline values: CDR1 SNHLY, CDR2 FYNNEI. Trimming removed 7 bases at V and 1 base at J, with 10 bases between. The CDR3 is 14 amino acids. The CDR3 is CASNRQRNTGELFF. The CDR3 DNA reads TGTGCCAGCAATCGACAGCGGAACACCGGGGAGCTGTTTTTT. Together with reference TRBV2 and TRBJ2-2, the CDR3 gives the full variable domain: EPEVTQTPSHQVTQMGQEVILRCVPISNHLYFYWYRQILGQKVEFLVSFYNNEISEKSEIFDDQFSVERPDGSNFTLKIRSTKLEDSAMYFCASNRQRNTGELFFGEGSRLTVL.

This clone has just one count. V and J are TRBV3-1 (or the pseudogene TRBV3-2) and TRBJ2-5; D possibly corresponds to TRBD2 (5 bases). The CDR3 spans 16 residues. Germline CDR1 reads LGHDT; CDR2 reads YNNKEL (reference sequence). V shed 0 bases and J shed 5 bases, with 16 bases lying between them. CDR3 protein: CASSQEFGFPGETQYF. As DNA, the CDR3 is TGTGCCAGCAGCCAAGAATTTGGCTTTCCGGGGGAGACCCAGTACTTC.

The rearrangement joins TRBV7-9 to TRBJ1-1; tentative D call: TRBD1 (5 bases). The length of the CDR3 is 17 residues. V was cut by 5 bases and J by 4 bases, with 23 bases left in between. CDR1 and CDR2 from the germline V gene are SEHNR and FQNEAQ (reference sequence). Here the CDR3 reads CASSPPGGRWSSTEAFF. The CDR3 DNA follows: TGTGCCAGCAGCCCACCGGGGGGGAGGTGGTCGAGCACTGAAGCTTTCTTT.

The J gene is TRBJ2-1, the V gene TRBV7-9, with D possibly TRBD1 on 6 matching bases. The CDR3 is made up of 12 amino acids. Germline-derived CDR1 and CDR2 are SEHNR and FQNEAQ (reference sequence). Trimming took off 5 bases at V and 6 bases at J, with 8 bases between the two ends. The CDR3 is CASSKDSNEQFF. CDR3 DNA: TGTGCCAGCAGCAAGGACAGCAATGAGCAGTTCTTC.

This clone has a handful of counts. This chain joins TRBV6-5 and TRBJ1-6; 7 positions match TRBD1. V trimming: 0 bases; J trimming: 8 bases; junction bases outside the gene matches: 4. The CDR3 covers 15 residues. Germline CDR1 is MNHEY and CDR2 is SVGAGI. CDR3 nucleotides: TGTGCCAGCAGTTACTCGATTACAGGGGATTCACCCCTCCACTTT. It encodes CASSYSITGDSPLHF.

In this sample, this clone turned up once. Written as DNA, the CDR3 is TGTGCCAGCAGTGAGTCCTCTCTGAGGGAGTTCTTC. Protein: CASSESSLREFF. The chain carries TRBV2 and TRBJ2-1; tentative D call: TRBD2 (5 bases). The CDR3 covers 12 residues. The germline gives CDR1 SNHLY, CDR2 FYNNEI. V lost 3 bases and J lost 14, with 14 bases in between.

The rearrangement links TRBV30 to TRBJ2-1; TRBD2 agrees at 11 bases. Per the germline V gene, CDR1 is GTSNPN and CDR2 is SVGIG (reference sequence). The CDR3 runs 16 residues. The ends lost 4 bases at V and 0 bases at J; junction bases unmatched: 5. In nucleotides, the CDR3 is TGTGCCTGGAAAATGCTAGCGGGGGGCTCCTACAATGAGCAGTTCTTC. Translating it yields CAWKMLAGGSYNEQFF.

This chain uses TRBV5-1 with TRBJ1-1; 8 bases are shared with TRBD1. V was pared by 4 bases and J by 4 bases, with 6 bases of the junction left unmatched. The germline gives CDR1 SGHRS, CDR2 YFSETQ. This CDR3 has 14 residues. The CDR3 region is CASSVGQGGTEAFF. The DNA for the CDR3 is TGCGCCAGCAGCGTCGGACAGGGAGGCACTGAAGCTTTCTTT.

This clone has a handful of counts. This chain joins TRBV6-6 and TRBJ2-7, with 10 nucleotides matching TRBD1. V shed 2 bases, J shed 6 bases, and the junction held 7 bases outside the gene matches. Germline V gene data show CDR1 as MNHNY and CDR2 as SVGAGI (reference sequence). The CDR3 is made up of 15 amino acids. The CDR3 sequence: CASSYGGQGFFEQYF. DNA for the CDR3: TGTGCCAGCAGTTACGGGGGACAGGGGTTCTTCGAGCAGTACTTC.

The V call is TRBV6-2 or TRBV6-3, the J call TRBJ1-3, with D perhaps TRBD1 (5 bases). Trimming took off 2 bases at V and 2 bases at J, with 13 bases between the two ends. The CDR3 is 16 amino acids. The germline CDR1 and CDR2 sequences are MNHEY and SVGEGT. The CDR3, as DNA: TGTGCCAGCAGTTACGATCGACAGTCCCCTGGAAACACCATATATTTT. It translates to CASSYDRQSPGNTIYF.

The chain is built from TRBV5-6 and TRBJ1-1; D not certain. There are 13 residues in the CDR3. Germline V CDR1 and CDR2: SGHDT, YYEEEE. Between the trimmed V and J ends, which lost 4 bases and 1 base, there was a span of 8 bases. The CDR3 DNA follows: TGTGCCAGCAGCAAGACTGAGAACACTGAAGCTTTCTTT. It specifies CASSKTENTEAFF. The variable domain in full, with the rest retrieved from reference TRBV5-6 and TRBJ1-1, is DAGVTQSPTHLIKTRGQQVTLRCSPKSGHDTVSWYQQALGQGPQFIFQYYEEEERQRGNFPDRFSGHQFPNYSSELNVNALLLGDSALYLCASSKTENTEAFFGQGTRLTVV.

The rearrangement uses TRBV5-6 and TRBJ2-5; TRBD1 matches 7 bases. The J segment lost 5 bases and the V segment lost 0 bases, leaving 7 bases of the junction unmatched. Germline V gene data show CDR1 as SGHDT and CDR2 as YYEEEE. The CDR3 is 15 amino acids. For the CDR3, the DNA is TGTGCCAGCAGCTTGGTAGGCCAGGGGGAGGAGACCCAGTACTTC. As protein: CASSLVGQGEETQYF.

The genes are TRBV19 and TRBJ1-2, with D unresolved. Germline loops: CDR1 LNHDA, CDR2 SQIVND (reference sequence). The V end lost 1 base, the J end lost 6 bases, and 15 bases lay between the germline ends. The CDR3 length is 15 residues. CDR3 nucleotides: TGTGCCAGTAGTATAGCTGAGGGCCTGAGGGATGGCTACACCTTC. Residues: CASSIAEGLRDGYTF.

This clone was found once. This chain connects TRBV18 to TRBJ1-1; D remains ambiguous. V dropped 2 bases and J dropped 1 base, with 17 bases sitting between them. CDR1 and CDR2 from the germline V gene are KGHSH and LQKENI. The CDR3 extends over 17 amino acids. CDR3 residues: CASSPSSRNAGNTEAFF. For the CDR3, the DNA is TGTGCCAGCTCACCATCAAGCAGAAACGCAGGGAACACTGAAGCTTTCTTT.

The rearrangement uses TRBV28 and TRBJ2-7; 8 nucleotides align to TRBD2. J lost 2 bases, V lost 5 bases, and 8 bases had no gene match. This CDR3 comprises 15 residues. The V gene's germline CDR1 is MDHEN and CDR2 SYDVKM. In DNA, the CDR3 is TGTGCCAGCAGTCAGCGGGAGACCTACACCTACGAGCAGTACTTC. Amino acid sequence: CASSQRETYTYEQYF. Supplemented by reference TRBV28 and TRBJ2-7, the full variable domain reads DVKVTQSSRYLVKRTGEKVFLECVQDMDHENMFWYRQDPGLGLRLIYFSYDVKMKEKGDIPEGYSVSREKKERFSLILESASTNQTSMYLCASSQRETYTYEQYFGPGTRLTVT.

The rearrangement joins TRBV3-1 (or the pseudogene TRBV3-2) to TRBJ2-7, with D perhaps TRBD1 (7 bases). Germline assignment: CDR1 LGHDT and CDR2 YNNKEL (reference sequence). CDR3 length equals 15 residues. V lost 0 bases, J lost 2 bases, and 11 bases lay in between. The CDR3 reads CASSQEEGATYEQYF. In DNA, the CDR3 is TGTGCCAGCAGCCAAGAGGAGGGGGCCACCTACGAGCAGTACTTC.

This clone came up once. V is TRBV5-8 and J is TRBJ1-1, with a possible D match to TRBD1 (6 bases). The CDR3 is 15 residues long. CDR1 and CDR2 (germline): SGHTS, YDEGEE. Trimming cost V 0 bases and J 3 bases, with 12 bases left between them. The CDR3 region has the DNA TGTGCCAGCAGCTTGGCTAGGGGGATATACACTGAAGCTTTCTTT. This gives the protein CASSLARGIYTEAFF.